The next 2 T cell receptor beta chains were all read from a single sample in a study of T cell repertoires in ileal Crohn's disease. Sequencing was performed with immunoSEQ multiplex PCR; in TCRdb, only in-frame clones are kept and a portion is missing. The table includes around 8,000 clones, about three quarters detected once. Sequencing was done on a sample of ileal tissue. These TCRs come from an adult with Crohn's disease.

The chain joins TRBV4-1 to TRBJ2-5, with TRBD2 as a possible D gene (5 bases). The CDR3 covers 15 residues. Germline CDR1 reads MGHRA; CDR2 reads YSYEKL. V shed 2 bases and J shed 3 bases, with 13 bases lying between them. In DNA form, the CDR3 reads TGCGCCAGCAGCCAAACTCCGAGGGCGGAAGAGACCCAGTACTTC. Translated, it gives CASSQTPRAEETQYF.

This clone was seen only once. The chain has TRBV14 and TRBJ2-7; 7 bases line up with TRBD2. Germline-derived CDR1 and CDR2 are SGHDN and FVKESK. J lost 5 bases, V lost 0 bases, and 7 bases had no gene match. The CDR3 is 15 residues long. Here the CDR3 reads CASSQDYWGGNEQYF. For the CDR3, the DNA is TGTGCCAGCAGCCAAGACTATTGGGGGGGAAACGAGCAGTACTTC.